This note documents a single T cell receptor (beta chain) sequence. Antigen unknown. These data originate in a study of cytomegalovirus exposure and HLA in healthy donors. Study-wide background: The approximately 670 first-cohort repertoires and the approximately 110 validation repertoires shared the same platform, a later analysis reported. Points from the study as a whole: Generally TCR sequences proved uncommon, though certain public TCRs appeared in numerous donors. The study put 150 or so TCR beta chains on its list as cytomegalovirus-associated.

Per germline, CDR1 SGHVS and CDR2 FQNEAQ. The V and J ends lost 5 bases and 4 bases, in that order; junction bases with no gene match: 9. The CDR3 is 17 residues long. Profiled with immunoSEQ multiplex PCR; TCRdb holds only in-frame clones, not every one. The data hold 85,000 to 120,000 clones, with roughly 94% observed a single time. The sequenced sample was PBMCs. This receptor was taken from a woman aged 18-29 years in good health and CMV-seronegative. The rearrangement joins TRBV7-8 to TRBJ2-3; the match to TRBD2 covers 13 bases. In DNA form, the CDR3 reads TGTGCCAGCAGCCCTGGAACTAGCGGGGGGGCCCCAGATACGCAGTATTTT. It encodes CASSPGTSGGAPDTQYF.